Presented here are 30 T cell receptor beta chains from one specimen sequenced in a study of neurological immune-mediated disorders. One entry per CDR3 protein, called by TCRdb with MiXCR from the 5' RACE reads. The sample lists some 26,000 distinct CDR3 sequences; more than 6.5% were seen once. Sample: PBMCs. The receptors shown here come from a woman aged 45 to 65 in good health.

This clonotype was observed at least ten times. The chain joins TRBV6-2 or TRBV6-3 to TRBJ1-1, with D tentatively TRBD1 (6 bases). V was shortened by 6 bases and J by 0 bases, with 14 bases between the two germline ends. The CDR3 is made up of 15 amino acids. The germline CDR1 and CDR2 sequences are MNHEY and SVGEGT. The CDR3 reads CASSLSGAVNTEAFF. CDR3 nucleotide sequence: TGTGCCAGCAGCCTCTCAGGGGCGGTGAACACTGAAGCTTTCTTT.

This clonotype was observed at least ten times. This chain joins TRBV7-3 and TRBJ2-1; D not resolved. This CDR3 has 12 residues. The germline V and J ends were trimmed by 4 bases and 3 bases, with 4 bases remaining between them. Germline V gene data show CDR1 as SGHTA and CDR2 as FQGTGA. The CDR3 region has the DNA TGTGCCAGCAGCTCTTACTACAATGAGCAGTTCTTC. Translating gives CASSSYYNEQFF.

This clonotype was detected ten times or more. DNA for the CDR3: TGTGCCAGCAGTTACTCTTCGGACAGGGGGAAAAACGAGCAGTACTTC. It specifies CASSYSSDRGKNEQYF. V is TRBV6-5 and J is TRBJ2-7, with 10 bases matching TRBD1. This CDR3 region has 16 residues. V lost 0 bases and J lost 5; bases outside the gene matches: 7. The V gene's germline CDR1 is MNHEY and CDR2 SVGAGI.

This clonotype was recorded many times. The chain combines TRBV12-3 or TRBV12-4 with TRBJ2-7; D call uncertain. V was pared by 4 bases and J by 2 bases, with 6 bases between. The CDR3 is 12 amino acids. CDR3 in DNA: TGTGCCAGCAGTTCCACTACCTACGAGCAGTACTTC. Translated: CASSSTTYEQYF.

This clonotype has ten or more counts. The chain combines TRBV5-1 with TRBJ1-1, with unresolved D. The germline gives CDR1 SGHRS, CDR2 YFSETQ. With 3 bases removed from V and 1 base from J, the gap between germline ends came to 13 bases. The CDR3 length is 15 residues. The CDR3 sequence is CASSWEEGTNTEAFF. CDR3 nucleotides: TGCGCCAGCAGCTGGGAAGAGGGAACGAACACTGAAGCTTTCTTT.

Ten or more counts support this clonotype. This rearrangement joins TRBV19 to TRBJ2-1; TRBD2 might be the D (5 bases). CDR3 length equals 15 residues. Trimming stripped 3 bases from V and 8 bases from J, with 17 bases between. Germline CDR1 reads LNHDA; CDR2 reads SQIVND (reference sequence). As DNA, the CDR3 is TGTGCCAGTAGTATGGTTCGGGGTTACAACGATGAGCAGTTCTTC. Encoded protein: CASSMVRGYNDEQFF.

This clonotype occurred many times. The V call is TRBV20-1, the J call TRBJ2-4; D might be TRBD2 (5 bases). Trimming stripped 5 bases from V and 0 bases from J, with 14 bases between. Germline V gene data show CDR1 as DFQATT and CDR2 as SNEGSKA (reference sequence). The CDR3 spans 15 residues. Here the CDR3 reads CSAGGRSLAKNIQYF. The CDR3 nucleotides read TGCAGTGCTGGAGGACGTTCTCTAGCCAAAAACATTCAGTACTTC.

In this sample, this clonotype turned up many times. This chain uses TRBV19 with TRBJ2-3; no reliable D call. V was clipped by 5 bases and J by 5 bases, with 5 bases between them. CDR1 is LNHDA and CDR2 is SQIVND in the germline V gene (reference sequence). This CDR3 comprises 11 residues. CDR3 in amino acids: CASSLLDTQYF. CDR3 sequence (DNA): TGTGCCAGTAGTCTGTTAGATACGCAGTATTTT.

This clonotype was seen ten or more times. V is TRBV19 and J is TRBJ2-6; either TRBD1 or TRBD2 may fit D (5 bases each). V lost 9 bases, J lost 3 bases, and 21 bases lay in between. CDR3 length: 17 amino acids. The V gene's germline CDR1 is LNHDA and CDR2 SQIVND (reference sequence). The CDR3, as DNA: TGTGCCAGCTTCCGGGACCGACGTGAAGTTGGGGCCAACGTCCTGACTTTC. Translation: CASFRDRREVGANVLTF.

This clonotype was recorded at least ten times. The CDR3 nucleotides read TGTGCCAGCAGTTTTTTCGGATCGGCGGGGTTTGCCACTGAAGCTTTCTTT. This translates into CASSFFGSAGFATEAFF. The rearrangement links TRBV27 to TRBJ1-1, with no clear D. The CDR3 covers 17 residues. Germline V gene data show CDR1 as MNHEY and CDR2 as SMNVEV (reference sequence). The ends were cut back, 3 bases at V and 4 bases at J, with 21 bases in the middle.

This clonotype is medium-sized within its sample. The chain combines TRBV20-1 with TRBJ2-7; D gene uncertain. CDR1 DFQATT and CDR2 SNEGSKA come from the germline V gene (reference sequence). The CDR3 runs 14 residues. The V end was cut by 5 bases, the J end by 3 bases, with 17 bases between. CDR3 in amino acids: CSAPPQTGLYEQYF. The CDR3 bases are TGCAGTGCTCCGCCTCAAACTGGGCTCTACGAGCAGTACTTC.

This clonotype was seen repeatedly, ten times or more. The chain employs TRBV21-1 and TRBJ2-7; TRBD1 was called by the table and not checked on the DNA. TRBV21-1 is a pseudogene. The CDR3 runs to 18 residues. CDR3 loop: CASSKGHRGPSIDYEQYF. Here the CDR3 DNA reads TGTGCCAGCAGCAAAGGGCACAGGGGGCCCTCCATTGACTACGAGCAGTACTTC.

This clonotype was seen many times. This sequence joins TRBV9 and TRBJ2-7; D not resolved. The CDR3 loop spans 13 amino acids. Germline CDR1 SGDLS, CDR2 YYNGEE. Trimming cost V 0 bases and J 6 bases, with 10 bases left between them. For the CDR3, the DNA is TGTGCCAGCAGCGTAGGGTTAGCACGCGAGCAGTACTTC. As protein: CASSVGLAREQYF.

This clonotype has ten or more counts. The chain links TRBV5-6 to TRBJ1-4; possible D gene TRBD1, 5 bases. The CDR3 contains 13 residues. Germline V gene data show CDR1 as SGHDT and CDR2 as YYEEEE. V lost 2 bases, J lost 14 bases, and 16 bases lay in between. The CDR3 nucleotides read TGTGCCAGCAGCTTCCGTCAGGGAGAGACGCTGTTTTTT. Protein sequence: CASSFRQGETLFF.

This clonotype has at least ten counts. This rearrangement joins TRBV6-2 or TRBV6-3 to TRBJ2-1, with a weak D call TRBD1 (6 bases). The germline V gene has CDR1 MNHEY and CDR2 SVGEGT. V was trimmed by 2 bases and J by 8 bases, leaving 10 bases between them. The CDR3 extends over 13 amino acids. The CDR3 sequence is CASSYPTGHEQFF. CDR3 DNA sequence: TGTGCCAGCAGTTACCCCACAGGGCATGAGCAGTTCTTC.

This clonotype was seen repeatedly, ten times or more. This chain joins TRBV5-1 and TRBJ1-5; 8 bases are a match to TRBD1. The CDR3 sequence is 16 residues long. V was clipped by 4 bases and J by 0 bases; unmatched bases: 6. Germline CDR1 SGHRS, CDR2 YFSETQ. CDR3 loop: CASSPGGPNSNQPQHF. The CDR3 DNA sequence: TGCGCCAGCAGCCCAGGGGGCCCGAATAGCAATCAGCCCCAGCATTTT. Drawing the rest from reference TRBV5-1 and TRBJ1-5, the complete variable domain is KAGVTQTPRYLIKTRGQQVTLSCSPISGHRSVSWYQQTPGQGLQFLFEYFSETQRNKGNFPGRFSGRQFSNSRSEMNVSTLELGDSALYLCASSPGGPNSNQPQHFGDGTRLSIL.

This clonotype was counted many times. As DNA, the CDR3 is TGCAGTGCTAGAGTTCTACAGGATTACTCCTACGAGCAGTACTTC. This gives the protein CSARVLQDYSYEQYF. The rearrangement links TRBV20-1 to TRBJ2-7; D might be TRBD1 (5 bases). The CDR3 has 15 amino acids. Germline CDR1 reads DFQATT; CDR2 reads SNEGSKA (reference sequence). V lost 1 base to trimming and J lost 0 bases, with 13 bases between them.

There are many counts of this clonotype. The chain links TRBV29-1 to TRBJ2-1; 9 nucleotides line up with TRBD2. There are 13 residues in the CDR3. Germline lookup yields CDR1 SQVTM and CDR2 ANQGSEA. DNA of the CDR3: TGCACCGTGGGCGGGGGGGCCTTAGATGAGCAGTTCTTC. Translated: CTVGGGALDEQFF.

The sample holds many counts of this clonotype. The chain has TRBV29-1 and TRBJ2-1; TRBD1 is a possible D gene (6 bases). CDR1 is SQVTM, CDR2 ANQGSEA, per germline. The CDR3 extends over 17 amino acids. Trimming took 6 bases from V and 0 from J, leaving 21 bases between them. This CDR3 reads CSVSPRGRGSSYNEQFF. The CDR3 coding sequence is TGCAGCGTCTCACCTCGCGGCAGGGGAAGCTCCTACAATGAGCAGTTCTTC.

This clonotype was found a few times. The chain is built from TRBV7-2 and TRBJ1-1; possible D gene TRBD1, 6 bases. Germline assignment: CDR1 SGHTA and CDR2 FQGNSA. V lost 0 bases, J lost 12 bases, and 17 bases lay in between. The CDR3 consists of 14 residues. CDR3 sequence reads: CASSLAGQGRATFF. Here the CDR3 DNA reads TGTGCCAGCAGCTTAGCAGGGCAGGGGAGAGCAACTTTCTTT.

This clonotype was counted many times. This chain joins TRBV20-1 and TRBJ1-6; 7 bases are a match to TRBD1. This CDR3 is built from 16 residues. V was clipped by 5 bases and J by 0 bases; unmatched bases: 7. Per germline, CDR1 DFQATT and CDR2 SNEGSKA (reference sequence). The CDR3 spells CSAQQGSSSYNSPLHF. The CDR3 nucleotides are TGCAGTGCTCAACAGGGGTCGAGCTCCTATAATTCACCCCTCCACTTT.

This clonotype has ten or more counts. The chain uses TRBV20-1 and TRBJ2-7; D possibly uses TRBD1 or TRBD2 (5 bases each). The CDR3 loop spans 13 amino acids. Germline assignment: CDR1 DFQATT and CDR2 SNEGSKA (reference sequence). The V end lost 1 base, the J end lost 2 bases, and 9 bases lay between the germline ends. Here the CDR3 DNA reads TGCAGTGCTAGAGGCAGGGACCCCTACGAGCAGTACTTC. It encodes CSARGRDPYEQYF.

This clonotype was detected many times. This rearrangement joins TRBV6-4 to TRBJ2-3, with TRBD2 as a possible D gene (6 bases). The germline V gene has CDR1 MRHNA and CDR2 SNTAGT. CDR3 length equals 17 residues. Trimming took off 0 bases at V and 0 bases at J, with 13 bases between the two ends. The CDR3 here is CASSDSIFGGSTDTQYF. The DNA for the CDR3 is TGTGCCAGCAGTGACTCGATATTTGGAGGGAGCACAGATACGCAGTATTTT.

The sample holds many counts of this clonotype. V usage is TRBV28 and J usage is TRBJ2-5; TRBD2 is a possible D gene (6 bases). V was clipped by 5 bases and J by 3 bases, with 7 bases between them. CDR1 and CDR2 (germline): MDHEN, SYDVKM. CDR3 length: 12 residues. The CDR3 sequence: CASSGTEETQYF. The CDR3 DNA is TGTGCCAGCAGTGGGACTGAAGAGACCCAGTACTTC.

By sample fraction, this clonotype is medium-sized. This chain connects TRBV5-1 to TRBJ2-3, with D perhaps matching TRBD1 (6 bases). The CDR3 totals 15 residues. The V end lost 4 bases, the J end lost 1 base, and 13 bases lay between the germline ends. Germline V lookup: CDR1 SGHRS, CDR2 YFSETQ. The CDR3 coding sequence is TGCGCCAGCAGCACACAGGGTGGGGGCACAGATACGCAGTATTTT. Amino acid sequence: CASSTQGGGTDTQYF.

This clonotype was picked up many times. The chain employs TRBV9 and TRBJ2-3; D call uncertain. The CDR3 length is 13 residues. Trimming took 0 bases from V and 1 from J, leaving 3 bases between them. Per germline, CDR1 SGDLS and CDR2 YYNGEE. CDR3 DNA: TGTGCCAGCAGCGTAGGTCGCACAGATACGCAGTATTTT. Protein product: CASSVGRTDTQYF.

This clonotype has a count of ten or more. This chain links TRBV20-1 with TRBJ1-2, with TRBD1 identical over 9 bases. CDR3 size: 14 residues. Germline CDR1 is DFQATT and CDR2 is SNEGSKA (reference sequence). Losses at the gene ends were 5 bases for V and 2 bases for J; bases not matched to a gene: 6. For the CDR3, the DNA is TGCAGTGCTCCTCGGACAGGGGCGAACTATGGCTACACCTTC. It is translated as CSAPRTGANYGYTF.

This clonotype appeared many times. CDR3 sequence: CASNRWGNYEQYF. CDR3 nucleotides: TGTGCCAGCAACCGGTGGGGGAACTACGAGCAGTACTTC. This sequence joins TRBV12-3 or TRBV12-4 and TRBJ2-7, with D perhaps TRBD1 or TRBD2 (5 bases each). CDR3 size: 13 residues. Trimming cost V 7 bases and J 3 bases, with 13 bases left between them.

Many counts were recorded for this clonotype. This chain uses TRBV3-1 with TRBJ2-1; 8 bases align to TRBD2. The CDR3 is 15 amino acids. Germline CDR1 LGHDT, CDR2 YNNKEL (reference sequence). J was trimmed by 4 bases and V by 3 bases; bases with no gene match: 5. This CDR3 reads CASSHTSGYYNEQFF. The CDR3 coding sequence is TGTGCCAGCAGCCATACTAGCGGCTATTACAATGAGCAGTTCTTC.

This clonotype was picked up a small number of times. The chain has TRBV7-9 and TRBJ2-3; D is uncertain. Trimming took 3 bases from V and 6 from J, leaving 13 bases between them. CDR1 and CDR2 (germline): SEHNR, FQNEAQ (reference sequence). The CDR3 loop spans 14 amino acids. CDR3 DNA: TGTGCCAGCAGCTTCCCGGGTGGTTCGGATACGCAGTATTTT. Its translation is CASSFPGGSDTQYF.